These 30 T cell receptor beta chains share one sample of origin, sequenced in a study of beta chain bispecific antibodies for T cell cancers. Study conclusions and caveats: Normal T cells contributed less of the targeted TRBV signal than the leukemia cells did.

One entry per CDR3 protein results from TCRdb running MiXCR on the 5' RACE reads. Of over 20,000 distinct CDR3 sequences in the sample, roughly 3% are singletons; the top ten hold approximately 29%. Either OKT3 anti-CD3 antibody or CD3/CD28 beads expanded T cells from blood mononuclear cells over roughly three days. No antigen has been assigned to these receptors. The specimen sequenced was healthy donor T cells cultured with leukemia cells. These TCRs come from a human donor in good health. Some clones in this sample may be carry-over from other donors' samples.

This clonotype was recorded many times. This rearrangement joins TRBV6-1 to TRBJ1-5, with D unresolved. The CDR3 totals 14 residues. Trimming took 2 bases from V and 2 from J, leaving 7 bases between them. Germline V gives CDR1 MNHNS, CDR2 SASEGT. The CDR3 sequence is CASSEFGGNQPQHF. The CDR3 region has the DNA TGTGCCAGCAGTGAATTTGGCGGCAATCAGCCCCAGCATTTT.

This clonotype was recorded at least ten times. V is TRBV6-5 and J is TRBJ1-5; the D gene is possibly TRBD1 (5 bases). CDR1 is MNHEY, CDR2 SVGAGI, per germline. CDR3 length: 14 residues. V lost 5 bases to trimming and J lost 0 bases, with 8 bases between them. CDR3 amino acids: CASSNRLSNQPQHF. Here the CDR3 DNA reads TGTGCCAGCAGTAACAGGCTTAGCAATCAGCCCCAGCATTTT.

This clonotype was found many times. The V gene is TRBV5-1, the J gene TRBJ2-3, with 7 bases fitting TRBD2. Germline assignment: CDR1 SGHRS and CDR2 YFSETQ. J was trimmed by 6 bases and V by 6 bases; bases with no gene match: 13. The CDR3 runs 15 residues. CDR3: CASTDGGTSWDTQYF. The CDR3, as DNA: TGCGCCAGCACTGACGGGGGGACTTCATGGGATACGCAGTATTTT.

This clonotype was counted many times. The chain employs TRBV13 and TRBJ2-3; 15 bases map to TRBD2. This CDR3 has 17 residues. The V segment lost 5 bases and the J segment 7 bases; nucleotides outside the gene matches: 10. Per the germline V gene, CDR1 is PRHDT and CDR2 is FYEKMQ (reference sequence). CDR3 nucleotide sequence: TGTGCCAGCAGCGAAGGACTAGCGGGGGGGGTTTTCCATACGCAGTATTTT. It codes for CASSEGLAGGVFHTQYF.

This clonotype was recorded at least ten times. The V gene is TRBV6-1, the J gene TRBJ2-1, with 7 bases that match TRBD1. The CDR3 extends over 20 amino acids. With V trimmed by 2 bases and J by 8 bases, 24 bases remained unmatched. The germline CDR1 and CDR2 sequences are MNHNS and SASEGT. This CDR3 is CASSEPPESDGTAEGDEQFF. The DNA for the CDR3 is TGTGCCAGCAGTGAACCACCTGAATCCGACGGGACAGCCGAGGGCGATGAGCAGTTCTTC.

This clonotype occurred many times. The chain uses TRBV7-9 and TRBJ1-1; 10 bases line up with TRBD1. From germline, CDR1 is SEHNR and CDR2 FQNEAQ (reference sequence). Unmatched junction bases numbered 6, after V lost 5 bases and J lost 6 bases. This CDR3 is built from 14 residues. CDR3 bases: TGTGCCAGCAGCCTGACAGGGGGCGAATCTGAAGCTTTCTTT. Its protein product is CASSLTGGESEAFF.

This clonotype was found many times. The genes are TRBV7-9 and TRBJ2-1, with 10 bases aligning to TRBD1. There are 16 residues in the CDR3. Per germline, CDR1 SEHNR and CDR2 FQNEAQ (reference sequence). Losses at the gene ends were 1 base for V and 8 bases for J; bases not matched to a gene: 8. The CDR3 DNA follows: TGTGCCAGCAGCTTAGTAGGGACAGGGGTAGACGATGAGCAGTTCTTC. It is translated as CASSLVGTGVDDEQFF.

This clonotype has ten or more counts. The chain recombines TRBV27 with TRBJ2-7, with 8 bases aligning to TRBD1. CDR1 and CDR2 from the germline V gene are MNHEY and SMNVEV (reference sequence). V trimming: 5 bases; J trimming: 4 bases; junction bases outside the gene matches: 10. The CDR3 is 15 residues long. This CDR3 is CASSDLQGVRYEQYF. The DNA of the CDR3 is TGTGCCAGCAGTGATCTACAGGGGGTCAGGTACGAGCAGTACTTC.

This clonotype was observed at least ten times. The genes are TRBV2 and TRBJ2-3; the match to TRBD1 covers 9 bases. Germline V lookup: CDR1 SNHLY, CDR2 FYNNEI. V lost 6 bases to trimming and J lost 1 base; unmatched junction nucleotides: 5. This CDR3 comprises 15 residues. DNA of the CDR3: TGTGCCAGCAGGGAAACAGGGGGCCGCACAGATACGCAGTATTTT. Its translation is CASRETGGRTDTQYF. Based on the CDR3 plus reference TRBV2 and TRBJ2-3, the full variable domain is EPEVTQTPSHQVTQMGQEVILRCVPISNHLYFYWYRQILGQKVEFLVSFYNNEISEKSEIFDDQFSVERPDGSNFTLKIRSTKLEDSAMYFCASRETGGRTDTQYFGPGTRLTVL.

In its sample, this clonotype was seen many times. V and J are TRBV7-9 and TRBJ2-7; D uncertain. Per the germline V gene, CDR1 is SEHNR and CDR2 is FQNEAQ (reference sequence). The V end was cut by 5 bases, the J end by 0 bases, with 8 bases between. The CDR3 length is 13 residues. CDR3 nucleotide sequence: TGTGCCAGCAGCACCAGCCTCTCCTACGAGCAGTACTTC. This encodes CASSTSLSYEQYF.

This clonotype was seen ten or more times. CDR3 region: CASKGRGWNQPQHF. The CDR3 region has the DNA TGTGCCAGTAAGGGCAGGGGATGGAATCAGCCCCAGCATTTT. The rearrangement uses TRBV19 and TRBJ1-5; possibly TRBD1 for D (6 bases). Per the germline V gene, CDR1 is LNHDA and CDR2 is SQIVND (reference sequence). The CDR3 totals 14 residues. V lost 7 bases, J lost 4 bases, and 14 bases lay in between.

This clonotype has ten or more counts. The chain links TRBV7-7 to TRBJ2-7; D possibly corresponds to TRBD2 (6 bases). Germline V gives CDR1 SSHAT, CDR2 FNYEAQ (reference sequence). V was pared by 0 bases and J by 7 bases, with 16 bases between. The CDR3 length is 15 residues. The chain's CDR3 is CASSLASGGPGEQYF. CDR3 nucleotides: TGTGCCAGCAGCTTAGCGTCCGGGGGACCGGGGGAGCAGTACTTC.

This clonotype was found many times. J is TRBJ2-5 and V is TRBV28; D uncertain. In germline, CDR1 is MDHEN, CDR2 SYDVKM. V was shortened by 4 bases and J by 1 base, with 10 bases between the two germline ends. This CDR3 has 14 residues. CDR3 DNA sequence: TGTGCCAGCAGTTCCCGGACCGTCCAAGAGACCCAGTACTTC. Translating gives CASSSRTVQETQYF.

Points on this clonotype: A far larger clone is off by one base, so a read error is likely. V and J are TRBV5-6 and TRBJ2-5; D uncertain. From germline, CDR1 is SGHDT and CDR2 YYEEEE. The CDR3 contains 11 residues. V lost 1 base to trimming and J lost 8 bases, with 6 bases between them. The CDR3 protein is CASSLRKTQYF. The CDR3 DNA sequence: TGTGCCAGCAGCTTGCGGAAAACCCAGTACTTC.

This clonotype has only a few counts. The V and J genes are TRBV7-8 and TRBJ2-5, with 11 bases aligning to TRBD2. The CDR3 covers 15 residues. The J segment lost 5 bases and the V segment lost 2 bases, leaving 4 bases of the junction unmatched. Germline CDR1 and CDR2: SGHVS and FQNEAQ. CDR3: CASSLLASGGETQYF. CDR3 in DNA: TGTGCCAGCAGCTTATTGGCTAGCGGGGGGGAGACCCAGTACTTC.

Many counts were recorded for this clonotype. The CDR3 loop reads CASRGLAGTGELFF. Written as DNA, the CDR3 is TGTGCCAGCAGGGGACTAGCGGGCACCGGGGAGCTGTTTTTT. V gene TRBV27 combines with J gene TRBJ2-2; 12 bases are a match to TRBD2. The CDR3 extends over 14 amino acids. V was clipped by 6 bases and J by 4 bases; unmatched bases: 0. Germline loops: CDR1 MNHEY, CDR2 SMNVEV (reference sequence).

A remark on this clonotype: A much larger clone lies one base from this, so it may be a read error. The V and J genes are TRBV7-8 and TRBJ2-2, with 9 bases lining up with TRBD1. The CDR3 is made up of 16 amino acids. From germline, CDR1 is SGHVS and CDR2 FQNEAQ. V lost 8 bases, J lost 5 bases, and 12 bases stayed unmatched. The CDR3 nucleotides are TGTGCCAGCTTAACCGAACAGGGGGCGTTTACCGGGGAGCTGTTTTTT. It translates to CASLTEQGAFTGELFF.

This clonotype was picked up many times. The chain carries TRBV6-6 and TRBJ1-2; 7 nucleotides match TRBD1. The CDR3 has 16 amino acids. The germline CDR1 and CDR2 sequences are MNHNY and SVGAGI (reference sequence). J was trimmed by 2 bases and V by 6 bases; bases with no gene match: 12. In DNA form, the CDR3 reads TGTGCCAGCAGATACCCAGGGGGACGGGTAAACTATGGCTACACCTTC. This codes for CASRYPGGRVNYGYTF.

At least ten counts were recorded for this clonotype. The chain employs TRBV11-2 and TRBJ2-2, with D possibly being TRBD1 or TRBD2 (5 bases each). V dropped 2 bases and J dropped 0 bases, with 25 bases sitting between them. CDR1 and CDR2 from the germline V gene are SGHAT and FQNNGV. The CDR3 is 21 residues long. CDR3 residues: CASSLPVSGRTIQPNTGELFF. The CDR3 DNA is TGTGCCAGCAGCTTACCGGTGTCGGGACGGACAATACAACCGAACACCGGGGAGCTGTTTTTT.

This clonotype was counted many times. V is TRBV6-5 and J is TRBJ2-7; 7 bases match TRBD2. This CDR3 contains 13 residues. The junction had 3 bases not matched to a gene; V was cut back by 2 bases and J by 5 bases. Germline V gene lookup returns CDR1 MNHEY and CDR2 SVGAGI. The CDR3 sequence: CASSYVAGDEQYF. The CDR3 nucleotides are TGTGCCAGCAGTTACGTGGCGGGGGACGAGCAGTACTTC.

The sample holds a few counts of this clonotype. This chain links TRBV11-2 with TRBJ1-5; tentative D call: TRBD1 (5 bases). Deletions cut 0 bases from V and 3 bases from J, with 6 bases between. Germline CDR1 reads SGHAT; CDR2 reads FQNNGV. The CDR3 is 14 amino acids. CDR3: CASSLDRDNQPQHF. The DNA of the CDR3 is TGTGCCAGCAGCTTAGACAGGGACAATCAGCCCCAGCATTTT.

This clonotype was recorded at least ten times. V usage is TRBV30 and J usage is TRBJ2-7; D is unresolved. Trimming pared 0 bases from V and 7 bases from J, leaving 7 bases between. There are 11 residues in the CDR3. In germline, CDR1 is GTSNPN, CDR2 SVGIG (reference sequence). The chain's CDR3 is CAWSVTGEQYF. DNA for the CDR3: TGTGCCTGGAGTGTTACTGGGGAGCAGTACTTC.

There are many counts of this clonotype. The V gene is TRBV4-1, the J gene TRBJ2-5; D possibly uses TRBD1 or TRBD2 (5 bases each). V was pared by 0 bases and J by 2 bases, with 10 bases between. Germline V gene data show CDR1 as MGHRA and CDR2 as YSYEKL. The CDR3 runs 15 residues. CDR3 sequence (DNA): TGCGCCAGCAGCCAAGACCGGGGCTCGCAAGAGACCCAGTACTTC. Amino acid sequence: CASSQDRGSQETQYF.

This clonotype came up many times. V is TRBV27 and J is TRBJ2-1; 9 bases align to TRBD2. Germline V gene sequence: CDR1 MNHEY, CDR2 SMNVEV (reference sequence). After removal of 2 bases from V and 3 bases from J, the junction contained 5 bases not matched to a gene. The CDR3 runs to 16 residues. The CDR3 spells CASSLSVAGVYNEQFF. CDR3 in DNA: TGTGCCAGCAGTTTAAGCGTAGCGGGGGTCTACAATGAGCAGTTCTTC.

This clonotype was found a few times. The chain has TRBV20-1 and TRBJ2-5; D may be TRBD1 (5 bases). With 3 bases removed from V and 5 bases from J, the gap between germline ends came to 16 bases. The CDR3 runs to 14 residues. CDR1 is DFQATT, CDR2 SNEGSKA, per germline (reference sequence). CDR3 region: CSASVQGGAETQYF. CDR3 nucleotide sequence: TGCAGTGCTAGTGTTCAGGGCGGTGCGGAGACCCAGTACTTC.

This clonotype was detected many times. The chain combines TRBV19 with TRBJ1-1; 8 bases are shared with TRBD1. Trimming cost V 5 bases and J 4 bases; bases outside gene matches: 6. This CDR3 is 14 amino acids long. Germline CDR1 LNHDA, CDR2 SQIVND (reference sequence). CDR3 protein: CASSAGTGGTEAFF. The CDR3 nucleotides are TGTGCCAGTAGTGCCGGGACAGGAGGCACTGAAGCTTTCTTT.

This clonotype was recorded at least ten times. V is TRBV20-1 and J is TRBJ1-5; D is uncertain. The CDR3 totals 13 residues. CDR1 is DFQATT, CDR2 SNEGSKA, per germline (reference sequence). Between the trimmed V and J ends, which lost 4 bases and 7 bases, there was a span of 14 bases. The CDR3 DNA reads as TGCAGTGCTACCCCCGAGGGAGAACAGCCCCAGCATTTT. It yields the protein CSATPEGEQPQHF.

There are many counts of this clonotype. CDR3 protein: CASREGLSEKLFF. In DNA, the CDR3 is TGTGCCAGCAGGGAGGGTTTGAGTGAAAAACTGTTTTTT. This chain uses TRBV27 with TRBJ1-4, with D uncertain. CDR1 is MNHEY, CDR2 SMNVEV, per germline (reference sequence). CDR3 length equals 13 residues. V lost 6 bases and J 7 bases, leaving 12 bases between the germline ends.

This clonotype was observed many times. This chain links TRBV9 with TRBJ2-1, with D unresolved. Trimming pared 0 bases from V and 7 bases from J, leaving 11 bases between. CDR1 is SGDLS, CDR2 YYNGEE, per germline. The CDR3 runs 14 residues. The CDR3 bases are TGTGCCAGCAGCGTAGGGGTCTCGAATAATGAGCAGTTCTTC. Its protein product is CASSVGVSNNEQFF.

In its sample, this clonotype ranks as medium-sized. The rearrangement joins TRBV7-8 to TRBJ2-2; 13 bases are shared with TRBD2. V gave up 5 bases and J gave up 6 bases; unmatched junction bases: 9. Germline V gene data show CDR1 as SGHVS and CDR2 as FQNEAQ. This CDR3 has 17 amino acids. The CDR3 reads CASSPTGLAGASGELFF. Written as DNA, the CDR3 is TGTGCCAGCAGCCCGACAGGACTAGCGGGGGCGTCCGGGGAGCTGTTTTTT.